The clone carrying this TCR beta chain was seen repeatedly, ten times or more. As yet, its antigen is unknown. Researchers took RNA transcripts and amplified the TCR beta CDR3 regions from them. The HTBI primer set drove a first-round RT-PCR of the TCR CDR3. TCRdb reprocessed the multiplex PCR reads via MiXCR and lists one record per CDR3 protein. This table holds roughly 570,000 distinct CDR3 sequences, more than 45% found once. In germline, CDR1 is ENHRY, CDR2 SYGVKD. This CDR3 has 11 amino acids. The V and J ends lost 7 bases and 4 bases respectively, with 4 bases between them. Patients with uncontrolled infections, other autoimmune diseases, pregnancy or lactation were excluded. Each diagnosis was grounded in clinical symptoms, serum thyroxine and TRAb, thyroid ultrasound, and orbital computed tomography. The record originates from a study of T cells in Graves' hyperthyroidism and ophthalmopathy. Whole-study findings and limits: It was a median roughly 6.5 months before onset that the model predicted ophthalmopathy. The majority of expanded thyroid clonotypes above 0.001 also appeared in blood.

The sequencing sample was made of peripheral blood or thyroid tissue (not recorded which). The sequence came from a woman under 30 with Graves' hyperthyroidism. The rearrangement links TRBV10-3 to TRBJ2-2; D is uncertain. CDR3 residues: CAIKGTGELFF. The CDR3 nucleotides read TGTGCCATCAAGGGCACCGGGGAGCTGTTTTTT.